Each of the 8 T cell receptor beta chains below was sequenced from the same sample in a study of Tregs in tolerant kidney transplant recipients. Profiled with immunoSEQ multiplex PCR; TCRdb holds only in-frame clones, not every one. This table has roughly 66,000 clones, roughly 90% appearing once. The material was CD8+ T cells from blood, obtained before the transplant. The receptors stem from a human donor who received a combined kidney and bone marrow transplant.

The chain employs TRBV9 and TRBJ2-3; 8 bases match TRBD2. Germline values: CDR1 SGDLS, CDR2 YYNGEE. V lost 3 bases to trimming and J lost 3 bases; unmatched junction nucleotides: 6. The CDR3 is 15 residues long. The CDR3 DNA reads TGTGCCAGCAGCGCCGGACTAGCCATGACAGATACGCAGTATTTT. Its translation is CASSAGLAMTDTQYF.

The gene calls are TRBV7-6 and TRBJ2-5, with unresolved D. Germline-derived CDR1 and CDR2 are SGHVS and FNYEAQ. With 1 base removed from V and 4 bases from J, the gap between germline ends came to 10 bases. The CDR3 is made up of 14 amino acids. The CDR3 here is CASSLVNSLETQYF. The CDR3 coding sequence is TGTGCCAGCAGCTTAGTAAATAGCCTAGAGACCCAGTACTTC.

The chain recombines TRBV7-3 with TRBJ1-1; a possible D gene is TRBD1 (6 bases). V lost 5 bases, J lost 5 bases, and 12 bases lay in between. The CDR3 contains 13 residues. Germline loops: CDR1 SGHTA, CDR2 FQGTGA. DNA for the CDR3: TGTGCCAGCAGCCAAGTACAGGGAACTGAAGCTTTCTTT. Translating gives CASSQVQGTEAFF.

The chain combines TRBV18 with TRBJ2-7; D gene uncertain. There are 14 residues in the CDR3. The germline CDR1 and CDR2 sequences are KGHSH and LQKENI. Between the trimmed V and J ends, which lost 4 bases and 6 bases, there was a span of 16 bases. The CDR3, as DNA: TGTGCCAGCTCACTCGACGGTGGAACAGCCGAGCAGTACTTC. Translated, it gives CASSLDGGTAEQYF.

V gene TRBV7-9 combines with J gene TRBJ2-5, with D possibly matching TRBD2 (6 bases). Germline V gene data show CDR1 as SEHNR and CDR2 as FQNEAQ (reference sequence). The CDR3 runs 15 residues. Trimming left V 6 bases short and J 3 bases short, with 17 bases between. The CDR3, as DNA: TGTGCCAGCAGAGGGTTTTTACGGGGGAAAGAGACCCAGTACTTC. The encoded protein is CASRGFLRGKETQYF. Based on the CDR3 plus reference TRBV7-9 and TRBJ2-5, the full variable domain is DTGVSQNPRHKITKRGQNVTFRCDPISEHNRLYWYRQTLGQGPEFLTYFQNEAQLEKSRLLSDRFSAERPKGSFSTLEIQRTEQGDSAMYLCASRGFLRGKETQYFGPGTRLLVL.

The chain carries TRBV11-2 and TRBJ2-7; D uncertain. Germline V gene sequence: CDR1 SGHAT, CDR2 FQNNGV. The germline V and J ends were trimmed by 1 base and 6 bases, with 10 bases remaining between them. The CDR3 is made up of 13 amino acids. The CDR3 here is CASSLGSGTEQYF. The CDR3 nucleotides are TGTGCCAGCAGCTTAGGGTCGGGTACCGAGCAGTACTTC.

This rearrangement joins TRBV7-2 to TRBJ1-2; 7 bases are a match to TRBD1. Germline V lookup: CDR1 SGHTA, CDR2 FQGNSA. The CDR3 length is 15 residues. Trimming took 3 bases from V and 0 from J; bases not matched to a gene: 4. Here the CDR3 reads CASSFLTGANYGYTF. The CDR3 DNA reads TGTGCCAGCAGCTTCCTCACAGGGGCTAACTATGGCTACACCTTC.

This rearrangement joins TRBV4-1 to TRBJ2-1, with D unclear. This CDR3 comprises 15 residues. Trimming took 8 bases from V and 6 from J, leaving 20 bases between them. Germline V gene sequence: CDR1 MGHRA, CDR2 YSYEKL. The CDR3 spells CASHPRHSSRNEQFF. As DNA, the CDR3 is TGCGCCAGCCACCCGCGGCATTCTTCACGCAATGAGCAGTTCTTC.